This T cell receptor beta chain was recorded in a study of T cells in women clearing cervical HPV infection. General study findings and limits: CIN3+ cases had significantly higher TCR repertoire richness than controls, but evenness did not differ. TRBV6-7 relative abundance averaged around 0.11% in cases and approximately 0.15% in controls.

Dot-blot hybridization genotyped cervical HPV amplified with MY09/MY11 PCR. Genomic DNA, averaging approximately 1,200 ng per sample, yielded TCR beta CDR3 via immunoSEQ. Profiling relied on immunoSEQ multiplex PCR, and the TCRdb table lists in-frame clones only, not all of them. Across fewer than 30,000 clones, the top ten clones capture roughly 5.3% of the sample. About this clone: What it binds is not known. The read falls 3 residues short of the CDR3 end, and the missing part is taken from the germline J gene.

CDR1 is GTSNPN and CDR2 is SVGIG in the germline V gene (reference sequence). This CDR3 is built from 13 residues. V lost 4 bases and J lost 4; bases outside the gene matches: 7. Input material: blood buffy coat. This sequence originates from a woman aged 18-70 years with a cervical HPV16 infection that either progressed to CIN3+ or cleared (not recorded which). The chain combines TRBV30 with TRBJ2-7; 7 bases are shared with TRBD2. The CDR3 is CAWTGGRVYEQYF. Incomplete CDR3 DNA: TGTGCCTGGACTGGCGGGAGAGTATACGAG.